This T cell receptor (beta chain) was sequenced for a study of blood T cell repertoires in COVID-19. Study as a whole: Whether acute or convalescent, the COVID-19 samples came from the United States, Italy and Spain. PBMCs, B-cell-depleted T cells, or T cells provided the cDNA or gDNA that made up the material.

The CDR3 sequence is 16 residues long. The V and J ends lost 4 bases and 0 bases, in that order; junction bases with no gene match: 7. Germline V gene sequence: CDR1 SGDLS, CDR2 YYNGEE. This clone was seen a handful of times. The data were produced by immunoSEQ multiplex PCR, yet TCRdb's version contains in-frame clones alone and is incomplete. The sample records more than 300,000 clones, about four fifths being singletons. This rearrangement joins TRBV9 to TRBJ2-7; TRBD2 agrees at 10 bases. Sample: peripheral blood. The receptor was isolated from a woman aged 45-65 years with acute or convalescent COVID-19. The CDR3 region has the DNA TGTGCCAGCAGCAGGGGACTAGCGCCTTCCTCCTACGAGCAGTACTTC. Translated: CASSRGLAPSSYEQYF.